The clone carrying this T cell receptor beta chain was seen only a few times. Its antigen is unknown. This specimen belongs to a study of T-cell reconstitution after alpha-beta-depleted transplantation in children. Whole-study results and caveats: About two months after transplant, alpha-beta T cells reportedly came from several hundred expanded graft clones.

For TCRbeta, the library was prepared with unique molecular identifiers. From the PCR reads, TCRdb called clonotypes with MiXCR, one entry per CDR3 protein. The table lists roughly 570,000 distinct CDR3 sequences, 27% of them singletons. Germline CDR1 DFQATT, CDR2 SNEGSKA (reference sequence). The CDR3 totals 16 residues. V shed 1 base and J shed 1 base, with 14 bases lying between them. The V gene is TRBV20-1, the J gene TRBJ2-1; no reliable D call. The input for sequencing was PBMCs, taken before TCRalphabeta/CD19-depleted stem cell transplant. The source of this sequence is a boy in the first two years of life with Wiskott-Aldrich syndrome, due to receive a stem cell transplant. Written as DNA, the CDR3 is TGCAGTGCTAGAGGTTCGGACCCACGGTCCTACAATGAGCAGTTCTTC. It translates to CSARGSDPRSYNEQFF.